Shown below are 11 T cell receptor beta chains from a single sample sequenced in a study of human T cells and chemical hapten exposure. In TCRdb, the RACE reads were re-called with MiXCR into one record per CDR3 protein. The table lists approximately 80,000 distinct CDR3 sequences, approximately 11% of them singletons, with approximately 4% in the top ten. Time point meaning: patch test 1, 2 weeks after DPC sensitization. Stated treatment: therapeutic diphenylcyclopropenone sensitization with weekly scalp DPC. The sample here was whole blood, taken in connection with sensitization to the hapten diphenylcyclopropenone (DPC). The receptors stem from a woman between 45 and 60 years old with alopecia areata. Some clones in this sample may be carry-over from other donors' samples.

This clonotype was counted many times. The chain links TRBV20-1 to TRBJ1-4, with D perhaps TRBD1 (5 bases). V lost 6 bases, J lost 7 bases, and 15 bases lay in between. CDR1 and CDR2 from the germline V gene are DFQATT and SNEGSKA (reference sequence). This CDR3 is built from 13 residues. CDR3 sequence: CSAGTPPLEKLFF. CDR3 bases: TGCAGTGCCGGGACGCCGCCTCTTGAAAAACTGTTTTTT.

This clonotype was detected many times. In nucleotides, the CDR3 is TGTGCCAGCTCACCAGGGGCCTCAGGGAGCACTGAAGCTTTCTTT. Its translation: CASSPGASGSTEAFF. The V and J genes are TRBV18 and TRBJ1-1; D is possibly TRBD1 (5 bases). Germline V CDR1 and CDR2: KGHSH, LQKENI. V dropped 2 bases and J dropped 4 bases, with 14 bases sitting between them. The CDR3 runs to 15 residues.

The V gene is TRBV7-2, the J gene TRBJ1-1, with a weak D call TRBD1 (6 bases). The CDR3 is 14 residues long. Germline V CDR1 and CDR2: SGHTA, FQGNSA. Trimming took 7 bases from V and 7 from J, leaving 19 bases between them. The chain's CDR3 is CASTRGPANLEAFF. In nucleotides, the CDR3 is TGTGCCAGCACCCGGGGGCCGGCCAACCTTGAAGCTTTCTTT. The variable domain in full, completed from reference TRBV7-2 and TRBJ1-1, reads GAGVSQSPSNKVTEKGKDVELRCDPISGHTALYWYRQSLGQGLEFLIYFQGNSAPDKSGLPSDRFSAERTGGSVSTLTIQRTQQEDSAVYLCASTRGPANLEAFFGQGTRLTVV.

This clonotype was observed many times. The chain is built from TRBV6-2 or TRBV6-3 and TRBJ1-5; 8 bases fit TRBD1. CDR3 length equals 15 residues. Trimming at V came to 5 bases and at J to 4 bases, leaving 7 bases not matched to a gene. CDR1 and CDR2 from the germline V gene are MNHEY and SVGEGT. The CDR3 loop reads CASSTQGAVNQPQHF. In DNA, the CDR3 is TGTGCCAGCAGTACCCAGGGGGCCGTTAATCAGCCCCAGCATTTT.

The sample holds many counts of this clonotype. The DNA for the CDR3 is TGTGCCAGCAGTTTCTACAGCTACAATGAGCAGTTCTTC. Translated: CASSFYSYNEQFF. V gene TRBV6-2 or TRBV6-3 combines with J gene TRBJ2-1; D is uncertain. The CDR3 covers 13 residues. Germline V gives CDR1 MNHEY, CDR2 SVGEGT. Trimming shortened V by 4 bases and J by 3 bases, and 7 bases separated the two germline ends.

The table lists this clonotype with many counts. The chain combines TRBV7-6 with TRBJ1-1; D gene unclear. Per the germline V gene, CDR1 is SGHVS and CDR2 is FNYEAQ. The length of the CDR3 is 14 residues. Deletions cut 2 bases from V and 1 base from J, with 8 bases between. CDR3 sequence reads: CASSLQVSNTEAFF. The CDR3 DNA follows: TGTGCCAGCAGCTTACAGGTATCGAACACTGAAGCTTTCTTT.

This clonotype was found many times. The chain's CDR3 is CSAGDRGVNEKLFF. CDR3 DNA sequence: TGCAGTGCTGGCGACAGGGGCGTTAATGAAAAACTGTTTTTT. V and J are TRBV20-1 and TRBJ1-4, with 8 bases aligning to TRBD1. Germline V CDR1 and CDR2: DFQATT, SNEGSKA (reference sequence). V dropped 5 bases and J dropped 4; count of bases not matched to a gene: 6. The CDR3 runs to 14 residues.

This chain joins TRBV18 and TRBJ1-4; D not resolved. Trimming took off 6 bases at V and 5 bases at J, with 13 bases between the two ends. The CDR3 is 14 residues long. Germline V gene data show CDR1 as KGHSH and CDR2 as LQKENI. CDR3 residues: CASSVTGDNEKLFF. In DNA form, the CDR3 reads TGTGCCAGCTCCGTAACTGGAGACAATGAAAAACTGTTTTTT.

This clonotype was seen at least ten times. This chain joins TRBV5-1 and TRBJ1-6, with a weak D call TRBD1 (6 bases). Germline V lookup: CDR1 SGHRS, CDR2 YFSETQ. The germline V and J ends were trimmed by 2 bases and 3 bases, with 12 bases remaining between them. The CDR3 totals 16 residues. The CDR3 sequence is CASSFTGRFYNSPLHF. The CDR3 nucleotides are TGCGCCAGCAGCTTTACAGGGCGTTTCTATAATTCACCCCTCCACTTT.

This clonotype was counted between two and nine times. A read error may account for a junction end that differs from germline. J is TRBJ2-1 and V is TRBV14; either TRBD1 or TRBD2 may supply D (7 bases each). This CDR3 spans 15 amino acids. Germline V gene lookup returns CDR1 SGHDN and CDR2 FVKESK. CDR3 loop: CASSQGGRRYNEQFF. For the CDR3, the DNA is TGTGCCAGTAGCCAGGGGGGGCGGCGCTACAATGAGCAGTTCTTC. Full variable domain (outside the CDR3, taken from reference TRBV14 and TRBJ2-1): EAGVTQFPSHSVIEKGQTVTLRCDPISGHDNLYWYRRVMGKEIKFLLHFVKESKQDESGMPNNRFLAERTGGTYSTLKVQPAELEDSGVYFCASSQGGRRYNEQFFGPGTRLTVL.

The chain combines TRBV5-1 with TRBJ1-2; no definite D call. The CDR3 consists of 15 residues. In germline, CDR1 is SGHRS, CDR2 YFSETQ. Trimming pared 0 bases from V and 6 bases from J, leaving 15 bases between. The CDR3 sequence: CASSLEVAGSHGYTF. DNA of the CDR3: TGCGCCAGCAGCTTGGAGGTAGCGGGCAGCCATGGCTACACCTTC.